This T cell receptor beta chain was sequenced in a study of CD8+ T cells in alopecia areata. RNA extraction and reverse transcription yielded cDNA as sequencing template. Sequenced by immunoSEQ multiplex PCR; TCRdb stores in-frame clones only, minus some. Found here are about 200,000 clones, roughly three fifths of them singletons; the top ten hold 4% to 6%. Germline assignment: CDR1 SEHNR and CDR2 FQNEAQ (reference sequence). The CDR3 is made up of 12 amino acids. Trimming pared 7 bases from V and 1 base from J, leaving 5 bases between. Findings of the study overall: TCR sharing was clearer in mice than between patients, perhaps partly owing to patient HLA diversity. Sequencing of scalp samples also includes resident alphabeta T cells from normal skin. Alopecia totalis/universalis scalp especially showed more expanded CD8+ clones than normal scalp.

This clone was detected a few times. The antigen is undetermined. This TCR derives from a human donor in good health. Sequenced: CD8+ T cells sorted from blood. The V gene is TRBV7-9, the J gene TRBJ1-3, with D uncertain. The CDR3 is CASIASGNTIYF. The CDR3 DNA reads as TGTGCCAGCATCGCATCTGGAAACACCATATATTTT.